This entry concerns a single T cell receptor (beta chain). The data are from a study of control samples from healthy donors and cancer patients. Clones were sequenced by immunoSEQ multiplex PCR, and TCRdb holds only the in-frame ones, with some missing. The data hold around 80,000 clones, with about 95% observed a single time. The CDR3 consists of 13 residues. The V gene's germline CDR1 is SGHNT and CDR2 YYREEE (reference sequence). V was clipped by 2 bases and J by 7 bases, with 12 bases between them. This clonotype originated in a woman in her twenties or thirties in good health. Material: blood. This chain joins TRBV5-4 and TRBJ1-2; D possibly corresponds to TRBD1 (6 bases). The CDR3 spells CASSLNRESGYTF. The CDR3 region has the DNA TGTGCCAGCAGCTTAAACAGGGAGAGTGGCTACACCTTC.